This T cell receptor (beta chain) was retrieved from a study of T cell repertoires in cytomegalovirus infection. Overall study context: Public signatures in TCR beta pointed to CMV infection and matching HLA type. Study results and caveats: The ex vivo response showed dominance by HLA-C-restricted CMV-specific TCR beta clonotypes. Carriers of CMV and the relevant HLA type were discriminated by public TCR beta frequency.

Turning to this clonotype: Its antigen is not known.

V was shortened by 0 bases and J by 3 bases, with 12 bases between the two germline ends. This CDR3 is 16 amino acids long. In germline, CDR1 is SEHNR, CDR2 FQNEAQ (reference sequence). Using its own MiXCR run on the reads, TCRdb lists one record per CDR3 protein. The repertoire holds fewer than 550,000 distinct CDR3 sequences, with 15% to 20% as singletons. This TCR derives from a human donor in good health (CMV status not recorded). Some clones in this sample may be carry-over from other donors' samples. Sequencing input: CD8+ T cells from PBMCs. V and J are TRBV7-9 and TRBJ1-5; maybe TRBD1 (6 bases). The CDR3 region has the DNA TGTGCCAGCAGCTTAGCGGATACAGGGTACAATCAGCCCCAGCATTTT. It encodes CASSLADTGYNQPQHF. Combining the CDR3 with reference TRBV7-9 and TRBJ1-5 gives the whole variable domain DTGVSQNPRHKITKRGQNVTFRCDPISEHNRLYWYRQTLGQGPEFLTYFQNEAQLEKSRLLSDRFSAERPKGSFSTLEIQRTEQGDSAMYLCASSLADTGYNQPQHFGDGTRLSIL.